The rows below give T cell receptor beta chains drawn from one sample of a study of cytomegalovirus exposure and HLA in healthy donors. Sequencing used immunoSEQ multiplex PCR; TCRdb keeps in-frame clones, though not all of them. The sample has approximately 96,000 clones, over 65% seen once; the top ten hold 1.8%. The sequenced sample was PBMCs. These receptors were taken from a male donor in good health and CMV-seronegative. Each CDR3 is given with its conserved first and last residue. Each record gives: clone size, J gene, D gene, V gene, CDR3 protein, CDR3 DNA. The D gene is left open where the match is weak. Where a row states a size, it is once, few, many or the class of an expanded clone; other rows omit it.

>.|TRBJ2-4|TRBD1|TRBV4-3
CASSQDAGQGRNIQYF
TGCGCCAGCAGCCAAGATGCGGGACAGGGAAGAAACATTCAGTACTTC
>.|TRBJ1-1|TRBD1|TRBV7-6
CASSPGQGAFEAFF
TGTGCCAGCAGCCCGGGACAGGGGGCATTTGAAGCTTTCTTT
>.|TRBJ2-1|TRBD2|TRBV9
CASSVRLAGRGSSYNEQFF
TGTGCCAGCAGCGTAAGACTAGCGGGACGAGGGAGCTCCTACAATGAGCAGTTCTTC
>.|TRBJ1-3|.|TRBV6-5
CASSLPGENTIYF
TGTGCCAGCAGCCTCCCCGGGGAAAACACCATATATTTT
>.|TRBJ2-7|.|TRBV27
CASRMGGEQYF
TGTGCCAGCAGGATGGGGGGCGAGCAGTACTTC
>.|TRBJ1-1|TRBD1|TRBV27
CASSPSPTGTEAFF
TGTGCCAGCAGTCCCAGCCCGACAGGGACTGAAGCTTTCTTT
>.|TRBJ2-5|.|TRBV7-3
CASSVLPPEVTWYF
TGTGCCAGCAGCGTACTACCACCGGAGGTTACTTGGTACTTC
>.|TRBJ2-7|TRBD1|TRBV5-1
CASSPSPTGGGYEQYF
TGCGCCAGCAGCCCCTCGCCGACAGGGGGAGGCTACGAGCAGTACTTC
>.|TRBJ2-7|TRBD1|TRBV27
CASNPGTGNYEQYF
TGTGCCAGCAACCCCGGGACAGGAAACTACGAGCAGTACTTC
>few|TRBJ1-1|TRBD1|TRBV5-1
CASRDDRGVVNTEAFF
TGCGCCAGCAGGGATGACAGGGGGGTGGTAAACACTGAAGCTTTCTTT
>.|TRBJ1-4|.|TRBV19
CASSSAGNEKLFF
TGTGCCAGTAGTTCGGCGGGTAATGAAAAACTGTTTTTT
>.|TRBJ1-5|TRBD1|TRBV27
CASSFSPFGQGSNQPQHF
TGTGCCAGCAGTTTTTCCCCTTTCGGACAGGGAAGCAATCAGCCCCAGCATTTT
>few|TRBJ1-1|TRBD1|TRBV29-1
CSVVRGLGTEAFF
TGCAGCGTTGTAAGGGGGCTGGGCACTGAAGCTTTCTTT
>.|TRBJ2-7|.|TRBV15
CATFTAEQYF
TGTGCCACCTTCACTGCGGAGCAGTACTTC
>once|TRBJ1-1|.|TRBV11-2
CASSSQPGVGTEAFF
TGTGCCAGCAGTTCCCAGCCAGGGGTTGGGACTGAAGCTTTCTTT
>.|TRBJ2-1|TRBD2|TRBV30
CAWGWGSGRALEQFF
TGTGCCTGGGGCTGGGGTAGCGGGAGGGCCCTTGAGCAGTTCTTC
>few|TRBJ2-7|TRBD1|TRBV19
CASSIQEGAYEQYF
TGTGCCAGTAGTATTCAAGAGGGGGCATACGAGCAGTACTTC
>.|TRBJ1-4|.|TRBV4-1
CASSQESAPGTTNEKLFF
TGCGCCAGCAGCCAAGAAAGTGCGCCAGGAACAACTAATGAAAAACTGTTTTTT
>.|TRBJ1-2|TRBD1|TRBV19
CASSIDRRGLNYGYTF
TGTGCCAGTAGTATAGATCGGAGGGGGCTCAACTATGGCTACACCTTC
>.|TRBJ2-7|.|TRBV30
CAWSVLGRQYF
TGTGCCTGGAGTGTTTTGGGGCGGCAGTACTTC
>.|TRBJ2-7|.|TRBV11-2
CASSLSPSYEQYF
TGTGCCAGCAGCTTATCTCCCTCCTACGAGCAGTACTTC
>few|TRBJ1-5|.|TRBV7-6
CASSQGNQPQHF
TGTGCCAGCAGCCAGGGGAATCAGCCCCAGCATTTT
>.|TRBJ2-7|TRBD2|TRBV4-3
CASSQVWSGRDSYEQYF
TGCGCCAGCAGCCAAGTTTGGAGCGGGAGGGATTCCTACGAGCAGTACTTC
>.|TRBJ2-3|TRBD2|TRBV9
CASSVKRGGSTDTQYF
TGTGCCAGCAGCGTAAAGCGCGGGGGTAGCACAGATACGCAGTATTTT
>.|TRBJ1-2|.|TRBV13
CASSPHGEVTGYGYTF
TGTGCCAGCAGCCCTCACGGGGAGGTAACTGGCTATGGCTACACCTTC
>.|TRBJ2-1|TRBD1|TRBV7-9
CASSRGQDNEQFF
TGTGCCAGCAGCCGAGGACAGGACAATGAGCAGTTCTTC
>few|TRBJ2-3|TRBD2|TRBV6-6
CASSMTSGNADTQYF
TGTGCCAGCAGTATGACTAGCGGGAACGCCGATACGCAGTATTTT
>few|TRBJ1-1|.|TRBV19
CASKTNMNTEAFF
TGTGCCTCCAAAACGAACATGAACACTGAAGCTTTCTTT
>.|TRBJ1-1|TRBD1|TRBV4-1
CASSQDFTGVPTEAFF
TGCGCCAGCAGCCAAGATTTCACAGGGGTCCCCACTGAAGCTTTCTTT
>.|TRBJ1-1|.|TRBV29-1
CSVEALGSHTEAFF
TGCAGCGTTGAGGCTCTGGGCAGCCACACTGAAGCTTTCTTT
>few|TRBJ1-5|TRBD1|TRBV5-5
CASSGDSPNQPQHF
TGTGCCAGCAGCGGGGACAGCCCCAATCAGCCCCAGCATTTT
>once|TRBJ2-2|.|TRBV7-2
CASSLLGELFF
TGTGCCAGCAGCTTACTCGGGGAGCTGTTTTTT
>.|TRBJ2-7|.|TRBV29-1
CSVESGYEQYF
TGCAGCGTTGAGTCGGGTTACGAGCAGTACTTC
>medium-sized|TRBJ1-1|.|TRBV5-1
CASSLDSLMNTEAFF
TGCGCCAGCAGCTTGGACAGTCTAATGAACACTGAAGCTTTCTTT
>.|TRBJ2-5|TRBD2|TRBV4-3
CASSQEGTSGETQYF
TGCGCCAGCAGCCAAGAAGGGACTAGCGGGGAGACCCAGTACTTC
>few|TRBJ2-7|TRBD1|TRBV28
CASSVYRGSSPYEQYF
TGTGCCAGCAGTGTCTACAGGGGATCCTCTCCCTACGAGCAGTACTTC
>.|TRBJ1-2|.|TRBV5-1
CASSPGEIYTF
TGCGCCAGCAGCCCCGGAGAAATCTACACCTTC
>.|TRBJ2-5|TRBD1|TRBV18
CASSPLPGQGEETQYF
TGTGCCAGCTCACCGCTCCCGGGACAGGGAGAAGAGACCCAGTACTTC
>.|TRBJ1-2|TRBD1|TRBV4-2
CASSPSGGANYGYTF
TGTGCCAGCAGCCCTTCAGGGGGCGCTAACTATGGCTACACCTTC
>few|TRBJ2-7|.|TRBV30
CAWSLHGGYEQYF
TGTGCCTGGAGCCTCCACGGCGGCTACGAGCAGTACTTC
>.|TRBJ2-1|.|TRBV11-2
CASSLGFGGKGSYNEQFF
TGTGCCAGCAGCTTAGGTTTCGGCGGGAAGGGATCCTACAATGAGCAGTTCTTC
>few|TRBJ1-1|.|TRBV19
CASSIIGGNTEAFF
TGTGCCAGTAGTATTATCGGGGGGAACACTGAAGCTTTCTTT
>.|TRBJ1-1|.|TRBV7-2
CASSPRGGEYTEAFF
TGTGCCAGCAGTCCTCGGGGGGGGGAGTACACTGAAGCTTTCTTT
>.|TRBJ2-3|.|TRBV18
CASSPLPRRMGDTQYF
TGTGCCAGCTCACCACTTCCCCGGAGGATGGGGGATACGCAGTATTTT
>.|TRBJ1-1|TRBD1|TRBV2
CASRSRTGGAEAFF
TGTGCCAGCAGAAGCCGGACAGGTGGGGCTGAAGCTTTCTTT
>.|TRBJ2-1|.|TRBV2
CASSDRVVFNEQFF
TGTGCCAGCAGTGACAGGGTCGTTTTCAATGAGCAGTTCTTC
>once|TRBJ2-5|.|TRBV28
CASSLLAGRSETQYF
TGTGCCAGCAGTTTATTAGCAGGGCGGTCAGAGACCCAGTACTTC
>few|TRBJ2-1|TRBD2|TRBV28
CASSVPGSGPDYEQFF
TGTGCCAGCAGTGTCCCGGGTAGCGGGCCGGATTATGAGCAGTTCTTC
>few|TRBJ2-7|TRBD1|TRBV13
CASSPTGTGEYEQYF
TGTGCCAGCAGCCCCACCGGGACAGGGGAGTACGAGCAGTACTTC
>.|TRBJ2-1|TRBD1|TRBV6-6
CASSYPRDRSQNEQFF
TGTGCCAGCAGTTACCCCCGGGACAGATCTCAGAATGAGCAGTTCTTC
>.|TRBJ2-1|.|TRBV7-6
CASSLSSSTHEQFF
TGTGCCAGCAGCTTATCGTCTAGCACCCATGAGCAGTTCTTC
>.|TRBJ2-5|TRBD2|TRBV2
CASSREGLGETQYF
TGTGCCAGCTCTAGGGAGGGCCTCGGGGAGACCCAGTACTTC